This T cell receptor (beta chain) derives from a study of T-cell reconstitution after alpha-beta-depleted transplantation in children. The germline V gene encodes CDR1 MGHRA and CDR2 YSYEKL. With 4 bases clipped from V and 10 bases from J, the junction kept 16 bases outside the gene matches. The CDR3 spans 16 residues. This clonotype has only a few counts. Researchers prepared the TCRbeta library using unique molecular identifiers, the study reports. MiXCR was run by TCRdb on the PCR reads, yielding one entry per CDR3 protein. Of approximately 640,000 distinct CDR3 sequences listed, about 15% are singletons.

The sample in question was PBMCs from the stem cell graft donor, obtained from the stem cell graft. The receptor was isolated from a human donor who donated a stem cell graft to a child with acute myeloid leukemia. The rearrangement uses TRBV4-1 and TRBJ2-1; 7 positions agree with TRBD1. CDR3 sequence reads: CASSRPRVDRDNEQFF. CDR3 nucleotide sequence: TGCGCCAGCAGCCGCCCCCGGGTTGACAGGGATAACGAGCAGTTCTTC.